The 32 T cell receptor beta chains presented below share a single source sample, sequenced in a study of T cells after yellow fever vaccination. TCRdb reanalysed the 5' RACE reads using MiXCR and keeps one entry per CDR3 protein. The table has 300,000 to 400,000 distinct CDR3 sequences, roughly 9.4% seen once. Here the sequenced sample was PBMCs, taken on the day of the first yellow fever vaccination. The receptors here all came from a man aged 18 to 30 who received the YFV17D yellow fever vaccine.

The chain joins TRBV7-9 to TRBJ1-2, with TRBD1 identical over 8 bases. This CDR3 region has 14 residues. V shed 3 bases and J 3 bases; nucleotides not matched to a gene: 3. Germline assignment: CDR1 SEHNR and CDR2 FQNEAQ (reference sequence). The CDR3 here is CASSFPDRDYGYTF. The CDR3 region has the DNA TGTGCCAGCAGCTTTCCGGACAGGGACTATGGCTACACCTTC.

The sample holds a few counts of this clonotype. The chain employs TRBV12-3 or TRBV12-4 and TRBJ2-3; 7 positions match TRBD1. With V trimmed by 4 bases and J by 6 bases, 7 bases remained unmatched. The CDR3 spans 14 residues. The CDR3: CASSSSTGVDTQYF. The CDR3 DNA is TGTGCCAGCAGTTCCAGTACAGGGGTTGATACGCAGTATTTT.

The genes are TRBV5-4 and TRBJ2-1, with D perhaps TRBD2 (6 bases). The V and J ends lost 10 bases and 4 bases respectively, with 12 bases between them. CDR1 and CDR2 from the germline V gene are SGHNT and YYREEE (reference sequence). CDR3 length: 12 residues. In DNA form, the CDR3 reads TGTGCCGCCGCGGGGCTATACAATGAGCAGTTCTTC. As protein: CAAAGLYNEQFF.

V usage is TRBV7-9 and J usage is TRBJ1-1, with D uncertain. Germline V lookup: CDR1 SEHNR, CDR2 FQNEAQ (reference sequence). V lost 1 base and J lost 4, with 10 bases in between. This CDR3 has 14 amino acids. Written as DNA, the CDR3 is TGTGCCAGCAGCTTAGAAGGGAAGAGCACTGAAGCTTTCTTT. Protein: CASSLEGKSTEAFF.

This clonotype was detected ten times or more. The rearrangement links TRBV20-1 to TRBJ1-4; possibly TRBD1 for D (5 bases). CDR3 size: 14 residues. Trimming shortened V by 6 bases and J by 0 bases, and 11 bases separated the two germline ends. Germline V gene sequence: CDR1 DFQATT, CDR2 SNEGSKA (reference sequence). CDR3 nucleotides: TGCAGTGCGGGGACGCCCGCAACTAATGAAAAACTGTTTTTT. It is translated as CSAGTPATNEKLFF.

The genes are TRBV30 and TRBJ1-6; D is ambiguous. This CDR3 region has 11 residues. Germline assignment: CDR1 GTSNPN and CDR2 SVGIG (reference sequence). V lost 5 bases, J lost 3 bases, and 2 bases lay in between. CDR3 coding DNA: TGTGCCTGGGGCTATAATTCACCCCTCCACTTT. Protein: CAWGYNSPLHF.

This clonotype was counted a few times. The CDR3, as DNA: TGTGCCACAAGGGACGGCAGCACAGATACGCAGTATTTT. Translated: CATRDGSTDTQYF. The rearrangement uses TRBV24-1 and TRBJ2-3; D may match TRBD1 or TRBD2 (5 bases each). CDR1 and CDR2 (germline): KGHDR, SFDVKD. This CDR3 has 13 amino acids. Trimming stripped 10 bases from V and 0 bases from J, with 10 bases between.

The V gene is TRBV6-5, the J gene TRBJ1-5, with D unresolved. Trimming shortened V by 0 bases and J by 1 base, and 10 bases separated the two germline ends. CDR3 size: 16 residues. From germline, CDR1 is MNHEY and CDR2 SVGAGI. CDR3 protein: CASSYSGHGSNQPQHF. In DNA form, the CDR3 reads TGTGCCAGCAGTTACTCGGGCCACGGGAGCAATCAGCCCCAGCATTTT.

In this sample, this clonotype turned up many times. This chain connects TRBV27 to TRBJ2-2, with no clear D. The V and J ends lost 0 bases and 6 bases respectively, with 2 bases between them. From germline, CDR1 is MNHEY and CDR2 SMNVEV (reference sequence). This CDR3 has 12 residues. CDR3 in amino acids: CASSLSSGELFF. DNA for the CDR3: TGTGCCAGCAGTTTATCTTCCGGGGAGCTGTTTTTT.

A few counts support this clonotype. The chain couples TRBV4-3 to TRBJ1-3, with D hard to call. Trimming removed 0 bases from V and 5 bases from J, with 17 bases in between. The CDR3 is 17 residues long. Germline CDR1 reads LGHNA; CDR2 reads YSLEER. This chain's CDR3 is CASSQDRYSWDRNTIYF. The CDR3 DNA sequence: TGCGCCAGCAGCCAAGATAGGTACAGCTGGGATAGAAACACCATATATTTT.

This clonotype was seen many times. The chain is built from TRBV20-1 and TRBJ1-5, with D hard to call. The germline V gene encodes CDR1 DFQATT and CDR2 SNEGSKA (reference sequence). CDR3 length: 14 residues. Between the trimmed V and J ends, which lost 3 bases and 0 bases, there was a span of 9 bases. The CDR3 loop reads CSASVGPSNQPQHF. DNA of the CDR3: TGCAGTGCTAGCGTAGGCCCTAGCAATCAGCCCCAGCATTTT.

The chain links TRBV2 to TRBJ2-7; the D gene is possibly TRBD2 (8 bases). Germline CDR1 and CDR2: SNHLY and FYNNEI. This CDR3 comprises 11 residues. V gave up 6 bases and J gave up 12 bases, with 15 bases separating them. Here the CDR3 reads CASRTGTRSYF. The CDR3 DNA reads TGTGCCAGCAGGACAGGGACTAGATCGTACTTC.

This clonotype was picked up a small number of times. This sequence joins TRBV27 and TRBJ2-3; no definite D call. The CDR3 is 17 amino acids. Trimming removed 2 bases at V and 0 bases at J, with 15 bases between. Germline V gives CDR1 MNHEY, CDR2 SMNVEV (reference sequence). CDR3 amino acids: CASSLQLSARSTDTQYF. Here the CDR3 DNA reads TGTGCCAGCAGTTTACAGCTCTCGGCGAGGAGCACAGATACGCAGTATTTT.

This clonotype was counted between two and nine times. The rearrangement uses TRBV20-1 and TRBJ2-3; D gene uncertain. The CDR3 length is 14 residues. Germline V gene sequence: CDR1 DFQATT, CDR2 SNEGSKA (reference sequence). Trimming pared 0 bases from V and 1 base from J, leaving 8 bases between. For the CDR3, the DNA is TGCAGTGCTAGAGATCCATTGGGCACAGATACGCAGTATTTT. Encoded protein: CSARDPLGTDTQYF.

This clonotype was seen ten or more times. The chain uses TRBV9 and TRBJ2-1, with D possibly being TRBD1 or TRBD2 (5 bases each). Deletions cut 0 bases from V and 1 base from J, with 8 bases between. From germline, CDR1 is SGDLS and CDR2 YYNGEE. The CDR3 has 15 amino acids. In nucleotides, the CDR3 is TGTGCCAGCAGCGTAGGGGGGACGTCCTACAATGAGCAGTTCTTC. Its translation: CASSVGGTSYNEQFF. The full variable domain, in which reference TRBV9 and TRBJ2-1 provide the parts outside the CDR3, is DSGVTQTPKHLITATGQRVTLRCSPRSGDLSVYWYQQSLDQGLQFLIQYYNGEERAKGNILERFSAQQFPDLHSELNLSSLELGDSALYFCASSVGGTSYNEQFFGPGTRLTVL.

This chain joins TRBV5-6 and TRBJ1-2, with 9 bases aligning to TRBD1. Germline-derived CDR1 and CDR2 are SGHDT and YYEEEE. With V trimmed by 4 bases and J by 4 bases, 5 bases remained unmatched. The CDR3 runs 14 residues. As DNA, the CDR3 is TGTGCCAGCAGCGACGGGGACAGGGCCTATGGCTACACCTTC. Amino acid sequence: CASSDGDRAYGYTF.

This clonotype was counted only a few times. This sequence joins TRBV4-3 and TRBJ2-3; possibly TRBD2 for D (5 bases). This CDR3 is 18 amino acids long. CDR1 is LGHNA, CDR2 YSLEER, per germline. Between the trimmed V and J ends, which lost 0 bases and 3 bases, there was a span of 19 bases. For the CDR3, the DNA is TGCGCCAGCAGCCAAGATCCGGCCCGGCAGTCGGGGACAGATACGCAGTATTTT. Translated, it gives CASSQDPARQSGTDTQYF.

The chain has TRBV3-1 and TRBJ1-2; D uncertain. CDR3 size: 12 residues. CDR1 is LGHDT, CDR2 YNNKEL, per germline (reference sequence). V lost 2 bases and J 7 bases, leaving 8 bases between the germline ends. The CDR3 DNA is TGTGCCAGCAGCCAATCGTGGGTTGGCTACACCTTC. Its translation: CASSQSWVGYTF.

The chain recombines TRBV5-5 with TRBJ2-3; D is ambiguous. The CDR3 consists of 13 residues. The germline gives CDR1 SGHKS, CDR2 YYEKEE (reference sequence). V lost 1 base and J 4 bases, leaving 7 bases between the germline ends. This CDR3 is CASSLQPADTQYF. CDR3 in DNA: TGTGCCAGCAGCTTGCAGCCCGCAGATACGCAGTATTTT. Combining the CDR3 with reference TRBV5-5 and TRBJ2-3 gives the whole variable domain DAGVTQSPTHLIKTRGQQVTLRCSPISGHKSVSWYQQVLGQGPQFIFQYYEKEERGRGNFPDRFSARQFPNYSSELNVNALLLGDSALYLCASSLQPADTQYFGPGTRLTVL.

V is TRBV23-1 and J is TRBJ2-7; D is unresolved. TRBV23-1 qualifies as an ORF whose function is uncertain. CDR3 length: 11 amino acids. V lost 8 bases and J 6 bases, leaving 11 bases between the germline ends. Here the CDR3 DNA reads TGCGCCAGCGAGTACTGGGGCGAGCAGTACGTC. This encodes CASEYWGEQYV.

This clonotype was observed a few times. The rearrangement uses TRBV18 and TRBJ2-1; D is ambiguous. Per germline, CDR1 KGHSH and CDR2 LQKENI. The CDR3 loop spans 14 amino acids. V lost 1 base to trimming and J lost 5 bases, with 9 bases between them. The CDR3: CASSPQVGHNEQFF. The DNA for the CDR3 is TGTGCCAGCTCACCACAGGTAGGCCACAATGAGCAGTTCTTC.

This clonotype was picked up a small number of times. The rearrangement joins TRBV20-1 to TRBJ2-7, with 7 bases identical to TRBD2. V gave up 0 bases and J gave up 7 bases; unmatched junction bases: 15. Germline assignment: CDR1 DFQATT and CDR2 SNEGSKA (reference sequence). The CDR3 spans 16 residues. The CDR3 nucleotides are TGCAGTGCTAGAGATGGGGGGGAGGGCCTACTTGGTGAGCAGTACGTC. It translates to CSARDGGEGLLGEQYV.

This clonotype has more than one count but fewer than ten. The chain is built from TRBV7-3 and TRBJ2-3; 10 bases agree with TRBD2. The CDR3 consists of 15 residues. Germline V gene data show CDR1 as SGHTA and CDR2 as FQGTGA. The ends lost 6 bases at V and 6 bases at J; junction bases unmatched: 9. CDR3 nucleotides: TGTGCCAGCAGTCAGCGGGGGGGGCGTGCGGATACGCAGTATTTT. Translated, it gives CASSQRGGRADTQYF.

This clonotype was counted ten times or more. The V and J genes are TRBV11-2 and TRBJ2-3; D may be TRBD1 (6 bases). The CDR3 has 13 residues. Germline CDR1 is SGHAT and CDR2 is FQNNGV. With 1 base removed from V and 6 bases from J, the gap between germline ends came to 8 bases. The CDR3 sequence is CASSLGQGDTQYF. DNA for the CDR3: TGTGCCAGCAGCTTAGGTCAGGGGGATACGCAGTATTTT.

In this sample, this clonotype turned up many times. Here the CDR3 reads CASSSGHSNTEAFF. The CDR3 nucleotides read TGCGCCAGCAGCTCTGGACACTCGAACACTGAAGCTTTCTTT. This chain uses TRBV5-1 with TRBJ1-1; D is perhaps TRBD1 (5 bases). V was cut by 3 bases and J by 1 base, with 10 bases left in between. CDR1 SGHRS and CDR2 YFSETQ come from the germline V gene. The CDR3 is made up of 14 amino acids.

In this sample, this clonotype turned up a few times. This chain connects TRBV4-1 to TRBJ1-5; the D gene is possibly TRBD1 (5 bases). Germline CDR1 is MGHRA and CDR2 is YSYEKL. The CDR3 contains 17 residues. With 1 base removed from V and 2 bases from J, the gap between germline ends came to 15 bases. CDR3 DNA: TGCGCCAGCAGCCAAGGGTATGGGGCCGCTGGCAATCAGCCCCAGCATTTT. Translated: CASSQGYGAAGNQPQHF.

This clonotype was picked up a small number of times. The chain's CDR3 is CAGGSYNEQFF. CDR3 nucleotide sequence: TGTGCCGGGGGTTCCTACAATGAGCAGTTCTTC. The V call is TRBV2, the J call TRBJ2-1; D may be TRBD1 or TRBD2 (5 bases each). The V end was cut by 11 bases, the J end by 1 base, with 6 bases between. Germline V gives CDR1 SNHLY, CDR2 FYNNEI. The CDR3 loop spans 11 amino acids.

This clonotype appeared many times. The V and J genes are TRBV6-1 and TRBJ2-5; 12 bases are a match to TRBD2. Germline V gives CDR1 MNHNS, CDR2 SASEGT. This CDR3 has 14 amino acids. With 8 bases clipped from V and 5 bases from J, the junction kept 6 bases outside the gene matches. The CDR3 region is CASGLAGGTETQYF. The CDR3 DNA sequence: TGTGCCAGCGGGCTAGCGGGGGGGACGGAGACCCAGTACTTC.

This clonotype was observed a handful of times. No DNA is shown, since the ends of the CDR3 on it are uncertain; the CDR3 is the one TCRdb lists. This chain joins TRBV6-5 and TRBJ1-2; the DNA was not used to check the table's D call, TRBD1. The germline gives CDR1 MNHEY, CDR2 SVGAGI. The CDR3 spans 13 residues, counting both ends. CDR3 residues: CASSSSRAQGYTF.

This rearrangement joins TRBV6-4 to TRBJ2-1; D perhaps matches TRBD1 (6 bases). Per germline, CDR1 MRHNA and CDR2 SNTAGT. This CDR3 spans 15 amino acids. V was shortened by 3 bases and J by 4 bases, with 13 bases between the two germline ends. CDR3 loop: CASSEGQGRYNEQFF. The CDR3, as DNA: TGTGCCAGCAGTGAGGGTCAGGGGAGATACAATGAGCAGTTCTTC.

This clonotype was seen a handful of times. The chain combines TRBV6-5 with TRBJ2-7; the match to TRBD1 covers 9 bases. The V and J ends lost 4 bases and 5 bases, in that order; junction bases with no gene match: 6. Germline assignment: CDR1 MNHEY and CDR2 SVGAGI. The CDR3 loop spans 14 amino acids. The CDR3: CASSLPGQGNEQYF. CDR3 DNA: TGTGCCAGCAGTTTGCCGGGACAGGGAAACGAGCAGTACTTC.

The CDR3 nucleotides are TGTGCCAGTAGAAGCGACGGGGATACGCAGTATTTT. Translating gives CASRSDGDTQYF. The J gene is TRBJ2-3, the V gene TRBV19, with D hard to call. The V gene lost 6 bases and the J gene lost 6 bases, with 10 bases spanning the gap. The CDR3 has 12 residues. Germline V lookup: CDR1 LNHDA, CDR2 SQIVND (reference sequence).